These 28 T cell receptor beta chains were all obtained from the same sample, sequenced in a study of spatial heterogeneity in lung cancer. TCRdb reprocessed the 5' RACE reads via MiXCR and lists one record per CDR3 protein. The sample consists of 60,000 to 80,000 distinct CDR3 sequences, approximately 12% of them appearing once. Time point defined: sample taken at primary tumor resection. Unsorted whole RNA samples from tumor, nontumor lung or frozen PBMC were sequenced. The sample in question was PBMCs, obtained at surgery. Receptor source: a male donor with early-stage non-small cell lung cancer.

CDR3 DNA: TGTGCCACCAGTGACTCCCCCGACAGGAGTCACACTGAAGCTTTCTTT. Encoded protein: CATSDSPDRSHTEAFF. The rearrangement joins TRBV24-1 to TRBJ1-1, with D possibly being TRBD1 (6 bases). The germline CDR1 and CDR2 sequences are KGHDR and SFDVKD. This CDR3 spans 16 amino acids. Trimming took 4 bases from V and 3 from J, leaving 17 bases between them.

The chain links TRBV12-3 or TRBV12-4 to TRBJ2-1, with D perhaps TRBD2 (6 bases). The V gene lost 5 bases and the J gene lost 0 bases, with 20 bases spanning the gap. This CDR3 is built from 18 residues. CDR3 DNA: TGTGCCAGCAGTCGATTCGAGTGGAGGGGAATCTCCTACAATGAGCAGTTCTTC. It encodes CASSRFEWRGISYNEQFF.

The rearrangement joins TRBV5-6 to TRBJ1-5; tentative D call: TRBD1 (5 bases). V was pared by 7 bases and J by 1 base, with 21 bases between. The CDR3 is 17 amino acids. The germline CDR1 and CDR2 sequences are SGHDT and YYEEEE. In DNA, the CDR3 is TGTGCCAGCTCTCTCCTCGGGGGTCTCGGAAGCAATCAGCCCCAGCATTTT. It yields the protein CASSLLGGLGSNQPQHF. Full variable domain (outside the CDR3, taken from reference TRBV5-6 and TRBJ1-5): DAGVTQSPTHLIKTRGQQVTLRCSPKSGHDTVSWYQQALGQGPQFIFQYYEEEERQRGNFPDRFSGHQFPNYSSELNVNALLLGDSALYLCASSLLGGLGSNQPQHFGDGTRLSIL.

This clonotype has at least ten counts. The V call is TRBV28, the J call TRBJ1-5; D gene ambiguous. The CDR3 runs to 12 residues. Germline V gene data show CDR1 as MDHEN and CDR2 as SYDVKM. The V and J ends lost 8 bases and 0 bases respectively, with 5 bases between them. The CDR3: CASHSSNQPQHF. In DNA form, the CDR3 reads TGTGCCAGCCATAGTAGCAATCAGCCCCAGCATTTT.

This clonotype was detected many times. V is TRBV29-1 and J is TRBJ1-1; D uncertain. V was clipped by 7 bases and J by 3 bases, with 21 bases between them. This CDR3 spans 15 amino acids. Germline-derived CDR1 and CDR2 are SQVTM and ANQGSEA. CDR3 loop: CSAAPHGRRDTEAFF. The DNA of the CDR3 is TGCAGCGCCGCCCCCCATGGGCGGCGTGACACTGAAGCTTTCTTT.

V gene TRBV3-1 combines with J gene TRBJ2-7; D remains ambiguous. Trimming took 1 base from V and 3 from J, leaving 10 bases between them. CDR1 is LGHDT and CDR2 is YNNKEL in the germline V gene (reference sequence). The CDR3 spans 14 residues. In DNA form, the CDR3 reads TGTGCCAGCAGCCAAGGGGCAACGATCTACGAGCAGTACTTC. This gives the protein CASSQGATIYEQYF.

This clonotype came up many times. The chain's CDR3 is CASSVVVTGGYNEQFF. The DNA of the CDR3 is TGTGCCAGCAGCGTGGTGGTCACAGGGGGATACAATGAGCAGTTCTTC. V is TRBV7-9 and J is TRBJ2-1, with 8 bases that match TRBD1. The length of the CDR3 is 16 residues. The germline CDR1 and CDR2 sequences are SEHNR and FQNEAQ (reference sequence). V lost 5 bases to trimming and J lost 4 bases; unmatched junction nucleotides: 10.

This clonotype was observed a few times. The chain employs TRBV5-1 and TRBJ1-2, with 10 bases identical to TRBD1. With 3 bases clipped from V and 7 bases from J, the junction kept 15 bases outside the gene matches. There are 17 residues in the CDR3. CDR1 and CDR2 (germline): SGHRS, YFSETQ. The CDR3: CASSSTTATGGSGGYTF. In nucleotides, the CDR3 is TGCGCCAGCAGCTCAACCACCGCGACAGGGGGCTCCGGTGGCTACACCTTC.

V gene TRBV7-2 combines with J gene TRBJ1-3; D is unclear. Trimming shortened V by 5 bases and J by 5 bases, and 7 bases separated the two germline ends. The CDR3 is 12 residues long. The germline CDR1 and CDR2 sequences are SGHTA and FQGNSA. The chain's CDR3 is CASSNARNTIYF. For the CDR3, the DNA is TGTGCCAGCAGCAACGCCCGAAACACCATATATTTT. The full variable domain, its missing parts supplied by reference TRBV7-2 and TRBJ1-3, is GAGVSQSPSNKVTEKGKDVELRCDPISGHTALYWYRQSLGQGLEFLIYFQGNSAPDKSGLPSDRFSAERTGGSVSTLTIQRTQQEDSAVYLCASSNARNTIYFGEGSWLTVV.

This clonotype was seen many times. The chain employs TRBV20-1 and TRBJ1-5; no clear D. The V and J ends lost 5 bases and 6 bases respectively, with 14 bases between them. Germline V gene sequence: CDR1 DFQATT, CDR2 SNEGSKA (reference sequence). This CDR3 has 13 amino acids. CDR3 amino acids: CSAQREKSQPQHF. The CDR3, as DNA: TGCAGTGCTCAGCGGGAGAAGAGTCAGCCCCAGCATTTT.

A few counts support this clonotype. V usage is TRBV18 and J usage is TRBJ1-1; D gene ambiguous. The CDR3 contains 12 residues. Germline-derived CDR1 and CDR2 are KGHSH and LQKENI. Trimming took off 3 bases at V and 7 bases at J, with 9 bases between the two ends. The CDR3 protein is CASSPILDEAFF. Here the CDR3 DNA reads TGTGCCAGCTCACCGATCCTGGATGAAGCTTTCTTT. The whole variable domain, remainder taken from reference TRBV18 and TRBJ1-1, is NAGVMQNPRHLVRRRGQEARLRCSPMKGHSHVYWYRQLPEEGLKFMVYLQKENIIDESGMPKERFSAEFPKEGPSILRIQQVVRGDSAAYFCASSPILDEAFFGQGTRLTVV.

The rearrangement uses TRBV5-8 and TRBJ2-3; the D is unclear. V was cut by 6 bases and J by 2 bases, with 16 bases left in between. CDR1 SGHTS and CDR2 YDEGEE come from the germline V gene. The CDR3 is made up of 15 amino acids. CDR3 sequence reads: CASNSKKAATDTQYF. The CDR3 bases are TGTGCCAGCAACTCTAAGAAAGCAGCCACAGATACGCAGTATTTT. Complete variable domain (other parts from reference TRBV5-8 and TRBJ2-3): EAGVTQSPTHLIKTRGQQATLRCSPISGHTSVYWYQQALGLGLQFLLWYDEGEERNRGNFPPRFSGRQFPNYSSELNVNALELEDSALYLCASNSKKAATDTQYFGPGTRLTVL.

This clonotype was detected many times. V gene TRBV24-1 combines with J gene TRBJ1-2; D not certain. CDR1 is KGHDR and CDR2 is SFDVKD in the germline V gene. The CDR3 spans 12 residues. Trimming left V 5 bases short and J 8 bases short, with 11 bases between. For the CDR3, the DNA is TGTGCCACCAGTGCGGGCGTGGGCGGCTACACCTTC. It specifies CATSAGVGGYTF.

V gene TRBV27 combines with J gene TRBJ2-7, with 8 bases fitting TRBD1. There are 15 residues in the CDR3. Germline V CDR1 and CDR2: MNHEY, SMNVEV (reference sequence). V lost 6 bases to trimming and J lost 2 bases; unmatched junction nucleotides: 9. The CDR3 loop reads CASRPSGGLTYEQYF. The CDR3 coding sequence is TGTGCCAGCAGACCTTCAGGGGGCTTAACCTACGAGCAGTACTTC.

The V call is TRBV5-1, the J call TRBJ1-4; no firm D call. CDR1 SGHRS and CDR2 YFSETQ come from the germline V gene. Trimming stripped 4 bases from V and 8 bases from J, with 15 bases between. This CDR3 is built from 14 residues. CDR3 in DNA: TGCGCCAGCAGCACGTCCGGCTATAGCGAAAAACTGTTTTTT. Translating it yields CASSTSGYSEKLFF.

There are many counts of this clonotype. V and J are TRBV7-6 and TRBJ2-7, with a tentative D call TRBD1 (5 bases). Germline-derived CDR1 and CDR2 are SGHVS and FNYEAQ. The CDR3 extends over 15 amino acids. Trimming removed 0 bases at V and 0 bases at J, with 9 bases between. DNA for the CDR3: TGTGCCAGCAGCTTAGCAGGGGAAGTCTCCTACGAGCAGTACTTC. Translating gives CASSLAGEVSYEQYF.

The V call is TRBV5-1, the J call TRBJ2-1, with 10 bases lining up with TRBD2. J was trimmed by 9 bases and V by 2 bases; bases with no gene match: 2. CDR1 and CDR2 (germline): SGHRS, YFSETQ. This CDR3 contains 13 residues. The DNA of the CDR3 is TGCGCCAGCAGCTTAGCGGGAGGGTTTGAGCAGTTCTTC. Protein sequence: CASSLAGGFEQFF. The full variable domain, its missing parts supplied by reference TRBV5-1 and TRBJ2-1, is KAGVTQTPRYLIKTRGQQVTLSCSPISGHRSVSWYQQTPGQGLQFLFEYFSETQRNKGNFPGRFSGRQFSNSRSEMNVSTLELGDSALYLCASSLAGGFEQFFGPGTRLTVL.

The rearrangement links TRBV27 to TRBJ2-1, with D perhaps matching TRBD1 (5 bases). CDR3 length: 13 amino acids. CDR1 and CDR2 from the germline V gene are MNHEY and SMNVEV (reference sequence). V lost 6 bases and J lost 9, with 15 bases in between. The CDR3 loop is CASRQEPIPEQFF. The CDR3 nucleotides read TGTGCCAGCAGACAGGAACCCATCCCTGAGCAGTTCTTC.

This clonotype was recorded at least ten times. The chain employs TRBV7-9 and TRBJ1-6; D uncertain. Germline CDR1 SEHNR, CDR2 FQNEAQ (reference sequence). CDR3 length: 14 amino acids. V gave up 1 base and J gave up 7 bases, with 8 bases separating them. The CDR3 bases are TGTGCCAGCAGCTTAGATAGGTGGAATTCACCCCTCCACTTT. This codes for CASSLDRWNSPLHF. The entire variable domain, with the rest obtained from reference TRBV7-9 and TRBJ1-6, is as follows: DTGVSQNPRHKITKRGQNVTFRCDPISEHNRLYWYRQTLGQGPEFLTYFQNEAQLEKSRLLSDRFSAERPKGSFSTLEIQRTEQGDSAMYLCASSLDRWNSPLHFGNGTRLTVT.

The CDR3 here is CASSPGLAGGPDTQYF. CDR3 nucleotide sequence: TGTGCCAGCAGTCCCGGACTAGCGGGAGGGCCGGATACGCAGTATTTT. The rearrangement joins TRBV6-6 to TRBJ2-3; 15 bases match TRBD2. V lost 5 bases, J lost 6 bases, and 6 bases stayed unmatched. This CDR3 has 16 amino acids. Germline V CDR1 and CDR2: MNHNY, SVGAGI (reference sequence).

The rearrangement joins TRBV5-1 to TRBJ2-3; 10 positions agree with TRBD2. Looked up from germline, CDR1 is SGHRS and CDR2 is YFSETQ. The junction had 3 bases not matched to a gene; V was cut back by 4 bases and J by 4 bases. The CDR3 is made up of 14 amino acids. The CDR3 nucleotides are TGCGCCAGCAGCCCGGGGACTAGCGCAGATACGCAGTATTTT. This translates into CASSPGTSADTQYF. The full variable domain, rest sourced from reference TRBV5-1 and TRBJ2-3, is KAGVTQTPRYLIKTRGQQVTLSCSPISGHRSVSWYQQTPGQGLQFLFEYFSETQRNKGNFPGRFSGRQFSNSRSEMNVSTLELGDSALYLCASSPGTSADTQYFGPGTRLTVL.

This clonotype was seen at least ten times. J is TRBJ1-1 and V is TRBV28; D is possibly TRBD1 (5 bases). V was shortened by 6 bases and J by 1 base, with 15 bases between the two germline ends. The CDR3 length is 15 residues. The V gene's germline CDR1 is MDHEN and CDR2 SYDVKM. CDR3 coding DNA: TGTGCCAGCAGCCCCCGAGGGGTGGCGAACACTGAAGCTTTCTTT. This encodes CASSPRGVANTEAFF.

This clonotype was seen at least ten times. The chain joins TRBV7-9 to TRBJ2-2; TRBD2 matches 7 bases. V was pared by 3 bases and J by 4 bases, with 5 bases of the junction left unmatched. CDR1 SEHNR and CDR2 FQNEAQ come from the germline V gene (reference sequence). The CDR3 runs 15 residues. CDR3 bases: TGTGCCAGCAGCTTCAAAGCGGGAAGCACCGGGGAGCTGTTTTTT. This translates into CASSFKAGSTGELFF.

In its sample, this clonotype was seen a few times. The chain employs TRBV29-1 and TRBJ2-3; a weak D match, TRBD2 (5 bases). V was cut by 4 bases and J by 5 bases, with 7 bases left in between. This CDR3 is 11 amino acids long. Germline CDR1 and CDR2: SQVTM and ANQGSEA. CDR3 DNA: TGCAGCGTTGGGACTGTAGATACGCAGTATTTT. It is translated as CSVGTVDTQYF.

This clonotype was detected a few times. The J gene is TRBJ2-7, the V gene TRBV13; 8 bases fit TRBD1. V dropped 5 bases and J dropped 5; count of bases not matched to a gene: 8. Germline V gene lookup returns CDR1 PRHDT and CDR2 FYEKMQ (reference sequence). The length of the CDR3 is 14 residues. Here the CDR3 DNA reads TGTGCCAGCAGCCCCTGGACAGGGCTCGACGAGCAGTACTTC. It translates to CASSPWTGLDEQYF.

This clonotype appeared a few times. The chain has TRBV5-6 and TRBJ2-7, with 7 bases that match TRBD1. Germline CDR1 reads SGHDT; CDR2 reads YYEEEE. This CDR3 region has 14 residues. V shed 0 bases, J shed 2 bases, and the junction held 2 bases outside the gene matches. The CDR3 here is CASSLVQGAYEQYF. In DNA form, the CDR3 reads TGTGCCAGCAGCTTGGTTCAGGGGGCCTACGAGCAGTACTTC.

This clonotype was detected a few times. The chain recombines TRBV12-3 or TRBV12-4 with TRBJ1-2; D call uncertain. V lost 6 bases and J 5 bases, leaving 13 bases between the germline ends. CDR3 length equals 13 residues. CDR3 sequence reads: CASSPAREYGYTF. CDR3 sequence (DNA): TGTGCCAGCAGCCCCGCACGGGAGTATGGCTACACCTTC.

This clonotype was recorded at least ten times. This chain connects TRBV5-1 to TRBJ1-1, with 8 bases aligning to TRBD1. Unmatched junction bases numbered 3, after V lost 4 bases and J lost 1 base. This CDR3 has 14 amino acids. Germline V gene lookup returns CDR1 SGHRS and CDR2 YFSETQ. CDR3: CASSQGAANTEAFF. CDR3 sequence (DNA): TGCGCCAGCAGCCAGGGGGCAGCGAACACTGAAGCTTTCTTT. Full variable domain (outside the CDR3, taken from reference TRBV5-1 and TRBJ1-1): KAGVTQTPRYLIKTRGQQVTLSCSPISGHRSVSWYQQTPGQGLQFLFEYFSETQRNKGNFPGRFSGRQFSNSRSEMNVSTLELGDSALYLCASSQGAANTEAFFGQGTRLTVV.